This T cell receptor (beta chain) was captured in a study of CD8 T cells in Susac syndrome. With random hexamers, 0.5 to 1 ug RNA was reverse transcribed. The method of amplification for TCR beta CDR3 was immunoSEQ multiplex PCR, covering 54 Vbeta and 13 Jbeta. TCRdb recomputed calls from the immunoSEQ multiplex PCR reads with MiXCR, one row per CDR3 protein. The sample comprises some 300,000 distinct CDR3 sequences, over 75% of which are singletons, and less than 0.2% rests with the top ten. To note about this clonotype: Its specificity is not known.

Findings and limits, study-wide: The authors acknowledged that the study's TCR sequencing and HLA analysis involved relatively few individuals.

CDR3 length: 14 amino acids. V gave up 3 bases and J gave up 6 bases; unmatched junction bases: 2. Per germline, CDR1 MNHEY and CDR2 SMNVEV (reference sequence). This clonotype originated in a human donor with multiple sclerosis. This chain links TRBV27 with TRBJ1-5; 10 bases match TRBD1. The sequenced sample consisted of CD8+ T cells from PBMCs. CDR3 in DNA: TGTGCCAGCAGTTTCGGACAGGGGGTTCAGCCCCAGCATTTT. Translating gives CASSFGQGVQPQHF.